This T cell receptor beta chain was captured in a study of OX40 agonist ivuxolimab in advanced cancers. The table came from immunoSEQ multiplex PCR; TCRdb's copy has only in-frame clones and leaves some out. The sample lists under 75,000 clones; around 83% were seen once. The V and J ends lost 7 bases and 7 bases respectively, with 17 bases between them. CDR1 is LNHDA, CDR2 SQIVND, per germline (reference sequence). This CDR3 contains 14 residues. This chain joins TRBV19 and TRBJ1-5; tentatively, D is TRBD1 (6 bases). This sample comprised CD4+ or CD8+ T cells sorted from blood, obtained in a trial of the OX40 agonist ivuxolimab. This clonotype originated in an adult with an advanced solid tumor such as melanoma, head and neck, liver or kidney cancer. The CDR3 DNA reads as TGTGCCAGTACCGCTAACGGGGGGGCCCAGCCCCAGCATTTT. Translating it yields CASTANGGAQPQHF. The full variable domain, completed using reference TRBV19 and TRBJ1-5, is DGGITQSPKYLFRKEGQNVTLSCEQNLNHDAMYWYRQDPGQGLRLIYYSQIVNDFQKGDIAEGYSVSREKKESFPLTVTSAQKNPTAFYLCASTANGGAQPQHFGDGTRLSIL.